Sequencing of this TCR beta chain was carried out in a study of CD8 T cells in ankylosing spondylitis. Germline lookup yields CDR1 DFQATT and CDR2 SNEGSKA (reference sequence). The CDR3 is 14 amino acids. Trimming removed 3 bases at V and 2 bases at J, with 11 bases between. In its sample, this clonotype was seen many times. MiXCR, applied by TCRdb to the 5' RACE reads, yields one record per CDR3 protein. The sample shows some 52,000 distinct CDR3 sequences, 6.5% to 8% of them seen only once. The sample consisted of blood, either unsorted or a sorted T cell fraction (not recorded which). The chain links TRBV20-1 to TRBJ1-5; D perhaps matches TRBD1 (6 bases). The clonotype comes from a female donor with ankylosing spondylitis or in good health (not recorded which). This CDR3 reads CSASGAGGNQPQHF. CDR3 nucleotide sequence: TGCAGTGCTAGTGGGGCAGGGGGCAATCAGCCCCAGCATTTT.